The clone carrying this T cell receptor (beta chain) was seen only once. The antigen remains undetermined. Compared with germline, one end of the junction differs, possibly owing to a read error. The Oncomine TCR Beta short-read assay generated sequence data from the DNA of cultured CD4+ T cells. TCRdb re-analysed the PCR reads in MiXCR, keeping a single row per CDR3 protein. The sample lists 8,000 to 10,000 distinct CDR3 sequences, about 59% occurring once. Germline CDR1 reads MNHNS; CDR2 reads SASEGT. The CDR3 contains 17 residues. This entry belongs to a study of vaccination and CD4 T cells after COVID-19. Whole-study results and caveats: The authors identified 304 of 307 vaccine-specific clones in convalescent patients as spike mono-reactive.

The treatment: roughly ten-day PBMC culture with coronavirus spike peptide pools or control peptides (ViraFEST assay). With peptide pools, ViraFEST first expanded antigen-specific T cells and afterwards sequenced their TCRs. Each of days 3 and 7 saw half the medium replaced by fresh IL-2 medium. This TCR derives from a human donor who had recovered from COVID-19. V usage is TRBV6-1 and J usage is TRBJ1-3, with D hard to call. The material sequenced was CD4+ T cells from blood, cultured in vitro. In DNA form, the CDR3 reads TGTGCCGGCAGCAAAAGAGGACTGGTAGACTCTGGAAACACCATATATTTT. Translation: CAGSKRGLVDSGNTIYF.